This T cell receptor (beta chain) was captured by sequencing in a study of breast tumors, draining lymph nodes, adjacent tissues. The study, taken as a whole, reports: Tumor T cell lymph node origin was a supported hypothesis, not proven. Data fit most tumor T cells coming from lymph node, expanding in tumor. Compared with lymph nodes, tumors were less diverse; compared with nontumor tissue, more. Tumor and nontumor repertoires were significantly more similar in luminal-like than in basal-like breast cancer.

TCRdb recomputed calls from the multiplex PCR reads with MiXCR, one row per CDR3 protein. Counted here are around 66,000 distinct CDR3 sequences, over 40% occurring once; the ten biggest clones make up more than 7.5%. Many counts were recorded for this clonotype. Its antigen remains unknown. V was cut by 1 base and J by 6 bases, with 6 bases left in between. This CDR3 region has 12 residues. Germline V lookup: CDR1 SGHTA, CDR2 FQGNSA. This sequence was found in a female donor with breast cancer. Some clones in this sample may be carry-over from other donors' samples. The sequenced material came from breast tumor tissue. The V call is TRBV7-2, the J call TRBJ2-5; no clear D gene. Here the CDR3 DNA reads TGTGCCAGCAGCTTAGTTGGACAGACCCAGTACTTC. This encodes CASSLVGQTQYF.